This T cell receptor (beta chain) was recovered during a study of blood T cell repertoires in COVID-19. Only in-frame clones appear in the TCRdb table, and some are missing; sequencing was by immunoSEQ multiplex PCR. Among approximately 210,000 clones, more than 75% were seen once, and the ten largest hold 12%. The CDR3 loop spans 17 amino acids. The V and J ends lost 3 bases and 6 bases respectively, with 24 bases between them. Germline CDR1 is LGHNA and CDR2 is YSLEER. The source material was peripheral blood. The gene calls are TRBV4-3 and TRBJ2-7, with a possible D match to TRBD2 (5 bases). This clonotype was sampled from a woman aged 40 to 50 with acute or convalescent COVID-19. CDR3 protein: CASSHPKTGNAPTEQYF. The DNA of the CDR3 is TGCGCCAGCAGCCATCCCAAAACCGGGAACGCTCCTACCGAGCAGTACTTC.